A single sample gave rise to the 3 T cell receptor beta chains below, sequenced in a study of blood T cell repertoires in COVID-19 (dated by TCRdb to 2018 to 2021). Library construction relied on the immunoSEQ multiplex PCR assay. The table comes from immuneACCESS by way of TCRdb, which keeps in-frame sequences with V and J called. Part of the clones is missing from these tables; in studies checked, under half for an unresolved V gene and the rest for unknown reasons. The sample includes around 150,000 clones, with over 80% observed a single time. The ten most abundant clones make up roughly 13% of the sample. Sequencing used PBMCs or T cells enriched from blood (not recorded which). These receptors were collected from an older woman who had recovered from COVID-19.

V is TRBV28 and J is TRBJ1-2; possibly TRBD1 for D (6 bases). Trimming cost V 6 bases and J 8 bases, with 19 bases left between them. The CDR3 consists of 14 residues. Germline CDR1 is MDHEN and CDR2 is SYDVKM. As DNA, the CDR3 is TGTGCCAGCAGCCCTCTCGGGGGGGCTAAGGGCTACACCTTC. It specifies CASSPLGGAKGYTF.

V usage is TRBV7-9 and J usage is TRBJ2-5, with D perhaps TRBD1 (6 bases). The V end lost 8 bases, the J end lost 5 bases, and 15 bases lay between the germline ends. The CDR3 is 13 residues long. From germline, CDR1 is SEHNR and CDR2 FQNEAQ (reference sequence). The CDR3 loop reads CASLRDQGETQYF. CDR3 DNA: TGTGCCAGCCTCCGGGACCAGGGGGAGACCCAGTACTTC. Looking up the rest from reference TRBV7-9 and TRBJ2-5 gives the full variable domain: DTGVSQNPRHKITKRGQNVTFRCDPISEHNRLYWYRQTLGQGPEFLTYFQNEAQLEKSRLLSDRFSAERPKGSFSTLEIQRTEQGDSAMYLCASLRDQGETQYFGPGTRLLVL.

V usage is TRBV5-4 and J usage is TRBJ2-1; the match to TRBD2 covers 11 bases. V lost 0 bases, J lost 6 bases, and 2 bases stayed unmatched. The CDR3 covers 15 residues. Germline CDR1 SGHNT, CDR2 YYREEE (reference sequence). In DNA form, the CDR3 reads TGTGCCAGCAGCTTGGGGGGACTAGCGGCCAATGAGCAGTTCTTC. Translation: CASSLGGLAANEQFF.